Shown below are 23 T cell receptor beta chains from a single sample sequenced in a study of human T cells and chemical hapten exposure. The time point was: patch test 2, 6 weeks after DPC sensitization. Treatment noted: therapeutic diphenylcyclopropenone sensitization with weekly scalp DPC. TCRdb reanalysed the RACE reads using MiXCR and keeps one entry per CDR3 protein. The data show about 84,000 distinct CDR3 sequences, 10% to 13% seen once. The sample here was whole blood, taken in connection with sensitization to the hapten diphenylcyclopropenone (DPC). These receptors were obtained from a woman under 40 with alopecia areata. Some clones in this sample may be carry-over from other donors' samples.

This clonotype occurred many times. The rearrangement uses TRBV12-3 or TRBV12-4 and TRBJ2-3; TRBD1 aligns across 8 bases. Unmatched junction bases numbered 6, after V lost 5 bases and J lost 2 bases. The CDR3 totals 15 residues. The CDR3 DNA reads as TGTGCCAGCAGTGGGCGGACAGGGTCCACAGATACGCAGTATTTT. Translated, it gives CASSGRTGSTDTQYF.

The chain is built from TRBV7-9 and TRBJ1-2, with D tentatively TRBD1 (6 bases). Germline V CDR1 and CDR2: SEHNR, FQNEAQ (reference sequence). V was clipped by 10 bases and J by 4 bases, with 25 bases between them. CDR3 length: 16 residues. In nucleotides, the CDR3 is TGTGCCAACGCGCCTGGGGGGCAACTTGGGAGCTATGGCTACACCTTC. Protein: CANAPGGQLGSYGYTF. The entire variable domain, with the rest obtained from reference TRBV7-9 and TRBJ1-2, is as follows: DTGVSQNPRHKITKRGQNVTFRCDPISEHNRLYWYRQTLGQGPEFLTYFQNEAQLEKSRLLSDRFSAERPKGSFSTLEIQRTEQGDSAMYLCANAPGGQLGSYGYTFGSGTRLTVV.

At least ten counts were recorded for this clonotype. The CDR3 DNA reads as TGTGCCAGCAGCAAGCGCTCGGGGGATACGCAGTATTTT. This translates into CASSKRSGDTQYF. This sequence joins TRBV4-2 and TRBJ2-3, with a weak D call TRBD2 (5 bases). The CDR3 covers 13 residues. Germline V gene sequence: CDR1 LGHNA, CDR2 YNFKEQ. The V end was cut by 5 bases, the J end by 6 bases, with 12 bases between.

This clonotype was picked up many times. The chain carries TRBV10-2 and TRBJ1-1, with D tentatively TRBD1 (5 bases). Trimming removed 3 bases from V and 10 bases from J, with 18 bases in between. The germline CDR1 and CDR2 sequences are WSHSY and SAAADI. This CDR3 comprises 14 residues. CDR3 sequence reads: CASSDDSPRHRAFF. CDR3 in DNA: TGCGCCAGCAGTGACGACAGTCCGAGGCATAGAGCTTTCTTT.

This clonotype was seen a few times. The chain links TRBV12-3 or TRBV12-4 to TRBJ2-2; a possible D gene is TRBD1 (6 bases). The CDR3 contains 14 residues. V was clipped by 6 bases and J by 2 bases, with 10 bases between them. As DNA, the CDR3 is TGTGCCAGCAGCAAGACAGGAAACACCGGGGAGCTGTTTTTT. Protein product: CASSKTGNTGELFF.

The table lists this clonotype with many counts. The chain recombines TRBV4-3 with TRBJ2-1; D gene uncertain. Deletions cut 0 bases from V and 7 bases from J, with 13 bases between. This CDR3 has 15 amino acids. CDR1 is LGHNA and CDR2 is YSLEER in the germline V gene. The CDR3 region is CASSQEVIRVNEQFF. The CDR3 coding sequence is TGCGCCAGCAGCCAAGAAGTAATCCGGGTGAATGAGCAGTTCTTC.

This clonotype has just one count. The chain recombines TRBV6-1 with TRBJ2-7, with TRBD1 identical over 9 bases. V trimming: 5 bases; J trimming: 2 bases; junction bases outside the gene matches: 4. Germline V lookup: CDR1 MNHNS, CDR2 SASEGT. CDR3 size: 14 residues. CDR3 protein: CASSLGTGTYEQYF. For the CDR3, the DNA is TGTGCCAGCAGTTTAGGGACAGGGACCTACGAGCAGTACTTC.

The chain is built from TRBV12-3 or TRBV12-4 and TRBJ1-5; D unresolved. The CDR3 totals 16 residues. With 2 bases removed from V and 2 bases from J, the gap between germline ends came to 13 bases. The CDR3: CASSLYQAMGNQPQHF. DNA for the CDR3: TGTGCCAGCAGTTTATACCAGGCCATGGGCAATCAGCCCCAGCATTTT.

This clonotype was seen many times. The chain joins TRBV18 to TRBJ1-4; D call uncertain. The V end was cut by 3 bases, the J end by 4 bases, with 12 bases between. Germline lookup yields CDR1 KGHSH and CDR2 LQKENI. This CDR3 region has 15 residues. Here the CDR3 DNA reads TGTGCCAGCTCACCCGTCAGTGGGATTAATGAAAAACTGTTTTTT. The encoded protein is CASSPVSGINEKLFF.

The gene calls are TRBV20-1 and TRBJ1-5; possibly TRBD1 for D (5 bases). Looked up from germline, CDR1 is DFQATT and CDR2 is SNEGSKA (reference sequence). V shed 4 bases and J shed 3 bases, with 10 bases lying between them. This CDR3 has 13 residues. The CDR3 protein is CSAMGEVNQPQHF. The CDR3 DNA reads TGCAGTGCTATGGGGGAGGTCAATCAGCCCCAGCATTTT.

This chain joins TRBV29-1 and TRBJ2-5, with 7 bases fitting TRBD2. Germline V CDR1 and CDR2: SQVTM, ANQGSEA. This CDR3 spans 14 amino acids. The ends lost 7 bases at V and 0 bases at J; junction bases unmatched: 8. The CDR3 DNA is TGCAGCGATGTACTAGCGAGGTACCAAGAGACCCAGTACTTC. It is translated as CSDVLARYQETQYF. Full variable domain (outside the CDR3, taken from reference TRBV29-1 and TRBJ2-5): SAVISQKPSRDICQRGTSLTIQCQVDSQVTMMFWYRQQPGQSLTLIATANQGSEATYESGFVIDKFPISRPNLTFSTLTVSNMSPEDSSIYLCSDVLARYQETQYFGPGTRLLVL.

This clonotype was observed at least ten times. The chain employs TRBV27 and TRBJ2-3; 8 positions agree with TRBD1. The CDR3 extends over 15 amino acids. Germline CDR1 MNHEY, CDR2 SMNVEV (reference sequence). The V gene end was trimmed by 6 bases and the J gene end by 2 bases; junction bases not matched to a gene: 7. The CDR3 reads CASRGTGTITDTQYF. DNA of the CDR3: TGTGCCAGCAGGGGGACAGGAACCATCACAGATACGCAGTATTTT.

This clonotype was found many times. The gene calls are TRBV3-1 and TRBJ2-1; D may correspond to TRBD1 or TRBD2 (6 bases each). Germline CDR1 LGHDT, CDR2 YNNKEL (reference sequence). CDR3 size: 18 residues. Trimming pared 1 base from V and 0 bases from J, leaving 16 bases between. The CDR3 nucleotides are TGTGCCAGCAGCCAAGTGGGGGGCGTCCAGAGCTCCTACAATGAGCAGTTCTTC. Amino acid sequence: CASSQVGGVQSSYNEQFF.

The CDR3 nucleotides read TGCAGCGTTGTCCGGGCAACAGGGGGCGATCGGGCCAAAAACATTCAGTACTTC. It translates to CSVVRATGGDRAKNIQYF. V is TRBV29-1 and J is TRBJ2-4, with 9 bases matching TRBD1. This CDR3 is built from 18 residues. V gave up 4 bases and J gave up 1 base; unmatched junction bases: 14. Germline assignment: CDR1 SQVTM and CDR2 ANQGSEA.

On this clonotype: This clone may be a read error of a much larger clone one base away. The chain has TRBV12-3 or TRBV12-4 and TRBJ1-5, with unresolved D. The CDR3 covers 13 residues. The DNA of the CDR3 is TGTGCCAGCAGTTTTGGGCCTAATCAGTCCCAGCATTTT. Its protein is CASSFGPNQSQHF.

This clonotype was counted at least ten times. V is TRBV4-2 and J is TRBJ2-2, with D perhaps matching TRBD1 (7 bases). Germline lookup yields CDR1 LGHNA and CDR2 YNFKEQ. The V end was cut by 2 bases, the J end by 4 bases, with 11 bases between. The CDR3 loop spans 15 amino acids. This CDR3 reads CASSQQGGGTGELFF. The CDR3 DNA reads as TGTGCCAGCAGCCAACAGGGGGGTGGCACCGGGGAGCTGTTTTTT.

The chain has TRBV5-1 and TRBJ2-1; D might be TRBD2 (6 bases). The CDR3 totals 16 residues. The germline V gene has CDR1 SGHRS and CDR2 YFSETQ. With 0 bases removed from V and 6 bases from J, the gap between germline ends came to 16 bases. In nucleotides, the CDR3 is TGCGCCAGCAGCTTGGGACTAGTGGGCTCGGGCAATGAGCAGTTCTTC. Protein sequence: CASSLGLVGSGNEQFF.

Many counts were recorded for this clonotype. The chain employs TRBV9 and TRBJ2-3; a weak D match, TRBD1 (6 bases). Trimming removed 5 bases at V and 1 base at J, with 11 bases between. The length of the CDR3 is 14 residues. CDR1 and CDR2 from the germline V gene are SGDLS and YYNGEE. CDR3 sequence (DNA): TGTGCCAGCAGTTCAAGGACAGGCACAGATACGCAGTATTTT. Translation gives CASSSRTGTDTQYF.

This clonotype was observed many times. The rearrangement links TRBV7-2 to TRBJ2-5; 9 bases align to TRBD2. Germline V CDR1 and CDR2: SGHTA, FQGNSA. V gave up 5 bases and J gave up 3 bases; unmatched junction bases: 4. The CDR3 has 14 amino acids. For the CDR3, the DNA is TGTGCCAGCAGCATGCGACTAGCGGAAGAGACCCAGTACTTC. Translation gives CASSMRLAEETQYF.

This clonotype has at least ten counts. J is TRBJ1-2 and V is TRBV6-6; 7 bases match TRBD1. The CDR3 is made up of 13 amino acids. The germline gives CDR1 MNHNY, CDR2 SVGAGI (reference sequence). Trimming at V came to 5 bases and at J to 7 bases, leaving 7 bases not matched to a gene. The CDR3 DNA reads as TGTGCCAGCAGTACAGACAGGGAGATTGGCTACACCTTC. This encodes CASSTDREIGYTF.

The chain employs TRBV20-1 and TRBJ2-1, with 12 positions matching TRBD2. Germline trimming cut 8 bases from V and 8 bases from J; bases unmatched to any gene: 10. The length of the CDR3 is 14 residues. Germline lookup yields CDR1 DFQATT and CDR2 SNEGSKA (reference sequence). In DNA form, the CDR3 reads TGCAGTACGCCGGGACTAGCGGGTCCCTATGAGCAGTTCTTC. Amino acids: CSTPGLAGPYEQFF.

This clonotype was seen ten or more times. V is TRBV24-1 and J is TRBJ2-5, with TRBD1 identical over 9 bases. Germline CDR1 KGHDR, CDR2 SFDVKD. The CDR3 is 15 residues long. The V and J ends lost 3 bases and 5 bases, in that order; junction bases with no gene match: 6. CDR3 nucleotides: TGTGCCACCAGTGATCCCGGGACAGGGTTGGAGACCCAGTACTTC. It codes for CATSDPGTGLETQYF.

This clonotype was counted at least ten times. This chain joins TRBV5-4 and TRBJ1-6; D uncertain. Trimming took off 4 bases at V and 3 bases at J, with 11 bases between the two ends. There are 15 residues in the CDR3. The germline gives CDR1 SGHNT, CDR2 YYREEE (reference sequence). This CDR3 is CASSARDNYNSPLHF. CDR3 sequence (DNA): TGTGCCAGCAGCGCCCGGGATAACTATAATTCACCCCTCCACTTT.